These 25 T cell receptor beta chains originate from one sample sequenced in a study of Ad26.COV2.S vaccination and SARS-CoV-2 variants. As for treatment: some 20 received Ad26.COV2.S at low or high dose, single or two shots; a few received placebo; per-sample allocation not given. Day 63 following the first vaccine or placebo injection was when the samples were taken. Here immunoSEQ multiplex PCR was the method, and the copy in TCRdb shows in-frame clones only, minus some. Of 380,000 or so clones in the sample, approximately 86% were seen once. Source: peripheral blood, taken in a trial of Ad26.COV2.S vaccine versus placebo. The receptors were sampled from a person aged 18 to 59 who received the Ad26.COV2.S COVID-19 vaccine or a placebo.

V usage is TRBV6-1 and J usage is TRBJ1-1; 7 positions agree with TRBD1. This CDR3 region has 15 residues. Trimming cost V 1 base and J 6 bases; bases outside gene matches: 8. Germline CDR1 reads MNHNS; CDR2 reads SASEGT. CDR3 bases: TGTGCCAGCAGTGAAGATGGAGCAGGGGGTTCTGAAGCTTTCTTT. This encodes CASSEDGAGGSEAFF.

The V call is TRBV28, the J call TRBJ1-1; 11 bases agree with TRBD1. The CDR3 loop spans 14 amino acids. The trim removed 1 base at V and 10 bases at J, leaving 5 bases unmatched. Germline V gene sequence: CDR1 MDHEN, CDR2 SYDVKM. CDR3 in amino acids: CASSLSGQGVRAFF. CDR3 in DNA: TGTGCCAGCAGTTTATCGGGACAGGGGGTGAGAGCTTTCTTT.

The chain uses TRBV3-1 (or the pseudogene TRBV3-2) and TRBJ2-7, with D perhaps TRBD1 or TRBD2 (7 bases each). Trimming left V 2 bases short and J 3 bases short, with 17 bases between. CDR1 and CDR2 from the germline V gene are LGHDT and YNNKEL (reference sequence). This CDR3 spans 16 amino acids. The CDR3 spells CASSQHRGGMGYEQYF. The CDR3 DNA reads as TGTGCCAGCAGCCAACACAGGGGAGGGATGGGCTACGAGCAGTACTTC.

V usage is TRBV4-3 and J usage is TRBJ2-1, with D perhaps matching TRBD2 (6 bases). Trimming pared 1 base from V and 4 bases from J, leaving 11 bases between. CDR1 is LGHNA, CDR2 YSLEER, per germline. The CDR3 runs to 15 residues. The CDR3 spells CASSQGLAKYNEQFF. Here the CDR3 DNA reads TGCGCCAGCAGCCAAGGTCTAGCGAAGTACAATGAGCAGTTCTTC.

The CDR3 region has the DNA TGTGCCAGCAGCCCAGGTGGCAATCAGCCCCAGCATTTT. It is translated as CASSPGGNQPQHF. The V gene is TRBV28, the J gene TRBJ1-5; D not resolved. Germline values: CDR1 MDHEN, CDR2 SYDVKM. Trimming removed 6 bases from V and 2 bases from J, with 8 bases in between. The CDR3 totals 13 residues.

This chain connects TRBV28 to TRBJ2-1, with 9 bases aligning to TRBD2. The V gene end was trimmed by 6 bases and the J gene end by 7 bases; junction bases not matched to a gene: 10. The CDR3 covers 15 residues. From germline, CDR1 is MDHEN and CDR2 SYDVKM. CDR3 in amino acids: CASRRTGLALNEQFF. CDR3 nucleotides: TGTGCCAGCAGGAGGACCGGACTAGCGTTAAATGAGCAGTTCTTC.

The chain couples TRBV24-1 to TRBJ2-6; no reliable D call. Trimming removed 4 bases at V and 2 bases at J, with 17 bases between. The germline V gene has CDR1 KGHDR and CDR2 SFDVKD. The CDR3 has 18 residues. CDR3 sequence: CATSDPDGPSPGANVLTF. CDR3 nucleotides: TGTGCCACCAGTGACCCTGACGGACCTTCTCCTGGGGCCAACGTCCTGACTTTC.

This sequence joins TRBV5-6 and TRBJ1-1, with D possibly matching TRBD1 (6 bases). Germline V gene sequence: CDR1 SGHDT, CDR2 YYEEEE. The CDR3 contains 15 residues. V dropped 5 bases and J dropped 1 base, with 15 bases sitting between them. The CDR3 spells CASSYQGWANTEAFF. The CDR3 coding sequence is TGTGCCAGCAGTTATCAGGGGTGGGCGAACACTGAAGCTTTCTTT.

CDR3 bases: TGTGCCAGCAGCGGACAGGGAGGCGAAAAACTGTTTTTT. It encodes CASSGQGGEKLFF. This chain links TRBV11-2 with TRBJ1-4, with 8 bases fitting TRBD1. This CDR3 contains 13 residues. Germline CDR1 and CDR2: SGHAT and FQNNGV. V was pared by 5 bases and J by 8 bases, with 4 bases of the junction left unmatched.

The chain uses TRBV28 and TRBJ1-1, with TRBD1 matching over 9 bases. Trimming removed 6 bases from V and 6 bases from J; junction bases left unmatched: 14. This CDR3 has 16 amino acids. Germline CDR1 MDHEN, CDR2 SYDVKM. For the CDR3, the DNA is TGTGCCAGCAGCTCTTTACCTGGACAGGGGTCGGCTGAAGCTTTCTTT. This codes for CASSSLPGQGSAEAFF.

In its sample, this clone was seen many times. This rearrangement joins TRBV30 to TRBJ1-3; tentatively, D is TRBD1 (5 bases). This CDR3 comprises 11 residues. Trimming took 5 bases from V and 4 from J, leaving 6 bases between them. The V gene's germline CDR1 is GTSNPN and CDR2 SVGIG (reference sequence). The CDR3 sequence: CAWRGGNTIYF. The CDR3, as DNA: TGTGCCTGGCGGGGGGGAAACACCATATATTTT.

The V gene is TRBV18, the J gene TRBJ1-2, with D possibly being TRBD1 (5 bases). This CDR3 has 17 residues. With 0 bases removed from V and 0 bases from J, the gap between germline ends came to 14 bases. Germline CDR1 and CDR2: KGHSH and LQKENI. The CDR3 protein is CASSPPGRPTANYGYTF. CDR3 sequence (DNA): TGTGCCAGCTCACCACCTGGGAGGCCGACAGCTAACTATGGCTACACCTTC.

The chain links TRBV3-1 (or the pseudogene TRBV3-2) to TRBJ2-7; 9 bases line up with TRBD1. The CDR3 covers 15 residues. Germline V lookup: CDR1 LGHDT, CDR2 YNNKEL (reference sequence). V gave up 4 bases and J gave up 5 bases; unmatched junction bases: 9. CDR3 bases: TGTGCCAGCAGCCTAGCCGGGACAGGGAGCCACGAGCAGTACTTC. This encodes CASSLAGTGSHEQYF.

V gene TRBV28 combines with J gene TRBJ2-7, with TRBD1 matching over 10 bases. The V gene's germline CDR1 is MDHEN and CDR2 SYDVKM. The CDR3 runs 15 residues. Unmatched junction bases numbered 11, after V lost 7 bases and J lost 5 bases. Here the CDR3 reads CASIPRDRGIHEQYF. Written as DNA, the CDR3 is TGTGCCAGCATCCCCCGGGACAGGGGTATCCACGAGCAGTACTTC.

This clone was observed a single time. The V and J genes are TRBV5-1 and TRBJ2-7, with TRBD1 matching over 8 bases. J lost 7 bases, V lost 3 bases, and 9 bases had no gene match. The CDR3 length is 14 residues. Germline CDR1 is SGHRS and CDR2 is YFSETQ. This CDR3 reads CASSSDRGRREQYF. The CDR3 DNA is TGCGCCAGCAGCTCAGACAGGGGCCGGCGTGAGCAGTACTTC.

J is TRBJ1-2 and V is TRBV3-1 (or the pseudogene TRBV3-2); D gene ambiguous. The CDR3 sequence is 15 residues long. CDR1 is LGHDT and CDR2 is YNNKEL in the germline V gene (reference sequence). V was trimmed by 0 bases and J by 6 bases, leaving 14 bases between them. The CDR3 region is CASSQDFLGMDGYTF. CDR3 nucleotides: TGTGCCAGCAGCCAAGATTTTTTGGGGATGGATGGCTACACCTTC.

The chain recombines TRBV10-3 with TRBJ1-4; 11 bases match TRBD1. The CDR3 spans 15 residues. V dropped 5 bases and J dropped 2; count of bases not matched to a gene: 1. Germline V CDR1 and CDR2: ENHRY, SYGVKD. The CDR3 is CAISRTGGTNEKLFF. CDR3 nucleotides: TGTGCCATCAGTCGGACAGGGGGCACTAATGAAAAACTGTTTTTT.

This clone was observed once. The chain carries TRBV3-1 (or the pseudogene TRBV3-2) and TRBJ2-2; D not resolved. Germline V gives CDR1 LGHDT, CDR2 YNNKEL (reference sequence). The CDR3 sequence is 14 residues long. Trimming stripped 1 base from V and 4 bases from J, with 7 bases between. In DNA form, the CDR3 reads TGTGCCAGCAGCCAAGGACAAAGCACCGGGGAGCTGTTTTTT. Its translation is CASSQGQSTGELFF.

J is TRBJ1-4 and V is TRBV2; D is uncertain. The CDR3 spans 11 residues. The V and J ends lost 5 bases and 7 bases respectively, with 5 bases between them. Germline CDR1 reads SNHLY; CDR2 reads FYNNEI. The CDR3 bases are TGTGCCAGCAGTTTCGGTGAAAAACTGTTTTTT. This codes for CASSFGEKLFF.

This clone was observed a single time. The CDR3 spells CAIRPGVQQPQHF. Written as DNA, the CDR3 is TGTGCCATACGCCCAGGAGTCCAGCAGCCCCAGCATTTT. This rearrangement joins TRBV10-3 to TRBJ1-5; no clear D gene. Trimming took 9 bases from V and 7 from J, leaving 16 bases between them. This CDR3 has 13 residues. The germline V gene encodes CDR1 ENHRY and CDR2 SYGVKD.

The rearrangement uses TRBV14 and TRBJ2-1; 9 bases align to TRBD2. CDR1 and CDR2 (germline): SGHDN, FVKESK. This CDR3 is 15 amino acids long. J gave up 8 bases and V 1 base, and 6 bases lay outside the gene matches. CDR3 coding DNA: TGTGCCAGCAGCCAAGGGGCGGGGGGGCTGTATGAGCAGTTCTTC. It translates to CASSQGAGGLYEQFF.

The chain carries TRBV10-1 and TRBJ2-3; TRBD2 is a possible D gene (6 bases). Between the trimmed V and J ends, which lost 6 bases and 1 base, there was a span of 20 bases. Germline loops: CDR1 WNHNN, CDR2 SYGVQD (reference sequence). This CDR3 spans 17 amino acids. CDR3 sequence: CASSNLGGGMGTDTQYF. In DNA, the CDR3 is TGCGCCAGCAGCAACCTCGGGGGAGGAATGGGCACAGATACGCAGTATTTT.

The genes are TRBV28 and TRBJ1-1, with a weak D call TRBD1 (6 bases). Per the germline V gene, CDR1 is MDHEN and CDR2 is SYDVKM. The CDR3 runs to 12 residues. The V and J ends lost 4 bases and 11 bases respectively, with 14 bases between them. The CDR3 DNA follows: TGTGCCAGCAGTTCCGGGACAACACTCGCTTTCTTT. It codes for CASSSGTTLAFF. Full variable domain (missing parts from reference TRBV28 and TRBJ1-1): DVKVTQSSRYLVKRTGEKVFLECVQDMDHENMFWYRQDPGLGLRLIYFSYDVKMKEKGDIPEGYSVSREKKERFSLILESASTNQTSMYLCASSSGTTLAFFGQGTRLTVV.

The V and J genes are TRBV7-2 and TRBJ2-3; TRBD2 aligns across 14 bases. Germline V gene sequence: CDR1 SGHTA, CDR2 FQGNSA. The CDR3 runs to 17 residues. Trimming at V came to 4 bases and at J to 6 bases, leaving 9 bases not matched to a gene. The CDR3 region has the DNA TGTGCCAGCAGCTCATCTCCGGGACTAGCGGGGGCTGATACGCAGTATTTT. Protein: CASSSSPGLAGADTQYF.

This clone was detected only once. Germline and junction disagree at one end, which may indicate a read error. The chain couples TRBV5-5 to TRBJ1-1; 9 positions agree with TRBD1. Germline loops: CDR1 SGHKS, CDR2 YYEKEE (reference sequence). The CDR3 runs 16 residues. The CDR3 nucleotides read TGTGCCGGCAGCTTGGGGACAGGGCTCCCTAACACTGAAGCTTTCTTT. Translation: CAGSLGTGLPNTEAFF.